This T cell receptor (beta chain) originates from a study of control samples from healthy donors and cancer patients. Method: immunoSEQ multiplex PCR; TCRdb's copy keeps in-frame clones and lacks some. This sample carries roughly 130,000 clones, about 93% of them seen once, and the ten largest clones take more than 2%. The length of the CDR3 is 12 residues. Trimming removed 5 bases at V and 6 bases at J, with 10 bases between. Germline V gene lookup returns CDR1 SEHNR and CDR2 FQNEAQ (reference sequence). Sequences were obtained from blood. This TCR was recovered from a man between 18 and 29 years old in good health. The chain employs TRBV7-9 and TRBJ1-2; no firm D call. The chain's CDR3 is CASSLHTDGYTF. CDR3 bases: TGTGCCAGCAGCCTCCATACAGATGGCTACACCTTC.